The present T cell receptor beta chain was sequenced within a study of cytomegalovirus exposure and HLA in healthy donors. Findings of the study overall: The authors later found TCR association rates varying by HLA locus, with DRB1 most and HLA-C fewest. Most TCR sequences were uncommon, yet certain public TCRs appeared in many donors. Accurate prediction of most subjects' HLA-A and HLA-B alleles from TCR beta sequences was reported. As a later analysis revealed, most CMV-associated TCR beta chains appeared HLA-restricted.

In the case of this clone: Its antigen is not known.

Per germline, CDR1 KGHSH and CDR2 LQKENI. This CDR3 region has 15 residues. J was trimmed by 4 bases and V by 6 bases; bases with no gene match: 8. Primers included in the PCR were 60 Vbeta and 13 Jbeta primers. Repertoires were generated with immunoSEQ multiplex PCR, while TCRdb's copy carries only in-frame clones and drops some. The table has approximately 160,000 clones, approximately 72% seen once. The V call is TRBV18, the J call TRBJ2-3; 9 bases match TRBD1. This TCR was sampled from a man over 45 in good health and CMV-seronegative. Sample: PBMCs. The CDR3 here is CASSNGTGGADTQYF. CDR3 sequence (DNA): TGTGCCAGCTCCAACGGCACAGGGGGCGCAGATACGCAGTATTTT.